This T cell receptor (beta chain) was identified during a study of T cell responses to AZD1222 COVID-19 vaccine. Findings and limits, study-wide: Baseline seropositives among AZD1222 recipients totaled only 5 to 7.

Notes on this clone: Its antigen is still unknown.

This CDR3 region has 13 residues. The germline V and J ends were trimmed by 7 bases and 11 bases, with 20 bases remaining between them. Some clones are missing from TCRdb's copy, which holds only in-frame ones; the method was immunoSEQ multiplex PCR. The data contain roughly 150,000 clones, around 89% of them seen just once; the ten biggest clones take up roughly 3.5%. The input for sequencing was peripheral blood, taken on day 0 of MenACWY control vaccination. This sequence was found in an adult in good health. The chain uses TRBV12-3 or TRBV12-4 and TRBJ1-1, with a possible D match to TRBD1 (5 bases). The CDR3 nucleotides read TGTGCCAGCATAGTACTGACGTCGGGGGGGGCTTTCTTT. Its protein is CASIVLTSGGAFF.